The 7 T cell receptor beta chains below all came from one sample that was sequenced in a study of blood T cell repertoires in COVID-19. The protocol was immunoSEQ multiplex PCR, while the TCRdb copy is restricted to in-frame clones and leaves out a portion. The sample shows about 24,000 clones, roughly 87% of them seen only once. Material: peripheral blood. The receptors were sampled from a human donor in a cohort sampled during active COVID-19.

The CDR3 protein is CASSLRRGQGYEQYF. The DNA of the CDR3 is TGTGCCAGCAGTTTGCGGCGGGGACAGGGCTACGAGCAGTACTTC. The chain joins TRBV27 to TRBJ2-7, with 9 bases fitting TRBD1. Germline values: CDR1 MNHEY, CDR2 SMNVEV (reference sequence). The CDR3 consists of 15 residues. Trimming cost V 3 bases and J 3 bases; bases outside gene matches: 6.

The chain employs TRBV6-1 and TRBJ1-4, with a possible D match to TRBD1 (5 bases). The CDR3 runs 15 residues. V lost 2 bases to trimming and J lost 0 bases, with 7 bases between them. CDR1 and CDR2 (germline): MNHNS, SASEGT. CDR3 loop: CASSEWGATNEKLFF. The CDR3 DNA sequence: TGTGCCAGCAGTGAATGGGGGGCAACTAATGAAAAACTGTTTTTT.

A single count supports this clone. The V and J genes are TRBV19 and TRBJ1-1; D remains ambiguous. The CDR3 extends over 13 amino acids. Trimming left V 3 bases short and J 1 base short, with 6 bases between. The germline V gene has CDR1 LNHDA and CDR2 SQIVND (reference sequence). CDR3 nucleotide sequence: TGTGCCAGTAGTATGAGGCAGAACACTGAAGCTTTCTTT. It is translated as CASSMRQNTEAFF. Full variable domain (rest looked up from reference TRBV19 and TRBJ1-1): DGGITQSPKYLFRKEGQNVTLSCEQNLNHDAMYWYRQDPGQGLRLIYYSQIVNDFQKGDIAEGYSVSREKKESFPLTVTSAQKNPTAFYLCASSMRQNTEAFFGQGTRLTVV.

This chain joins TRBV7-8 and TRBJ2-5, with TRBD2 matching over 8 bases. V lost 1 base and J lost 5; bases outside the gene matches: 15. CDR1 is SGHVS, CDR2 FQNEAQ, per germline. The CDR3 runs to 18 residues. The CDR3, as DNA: TGTGCCAGCAGCTTAGTGCTGCTAGCGGGTTCCCCTGGGGAGACCCAGTACTTC. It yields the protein CASSLVLLAGSPGETQYF.

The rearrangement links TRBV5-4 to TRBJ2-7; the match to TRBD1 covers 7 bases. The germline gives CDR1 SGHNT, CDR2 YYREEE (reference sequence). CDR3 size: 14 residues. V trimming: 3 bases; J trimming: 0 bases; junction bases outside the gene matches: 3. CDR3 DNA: TGTGCCAGCAGCTATGGGACAGTCTCCTACGAGCAGTACTTC. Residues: CASSYGTVSYEQYF.

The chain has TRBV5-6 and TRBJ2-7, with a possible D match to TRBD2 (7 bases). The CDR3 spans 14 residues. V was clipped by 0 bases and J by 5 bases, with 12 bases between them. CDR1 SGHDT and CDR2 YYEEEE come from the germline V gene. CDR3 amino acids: CASSLDGGANEQYF. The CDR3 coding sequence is TGTGCCAGCAGCTTGGATGGGGGGGCAAACGAGCAGTACTTC.

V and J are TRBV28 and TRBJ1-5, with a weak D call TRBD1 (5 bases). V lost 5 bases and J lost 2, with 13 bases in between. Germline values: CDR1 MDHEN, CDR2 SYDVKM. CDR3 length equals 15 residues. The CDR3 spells CASSDGGRGNQPQHF. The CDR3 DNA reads TGTGCCAGCAGTGACGGGGGTCGGGGCAATCAGCCCCAGCATTTT.